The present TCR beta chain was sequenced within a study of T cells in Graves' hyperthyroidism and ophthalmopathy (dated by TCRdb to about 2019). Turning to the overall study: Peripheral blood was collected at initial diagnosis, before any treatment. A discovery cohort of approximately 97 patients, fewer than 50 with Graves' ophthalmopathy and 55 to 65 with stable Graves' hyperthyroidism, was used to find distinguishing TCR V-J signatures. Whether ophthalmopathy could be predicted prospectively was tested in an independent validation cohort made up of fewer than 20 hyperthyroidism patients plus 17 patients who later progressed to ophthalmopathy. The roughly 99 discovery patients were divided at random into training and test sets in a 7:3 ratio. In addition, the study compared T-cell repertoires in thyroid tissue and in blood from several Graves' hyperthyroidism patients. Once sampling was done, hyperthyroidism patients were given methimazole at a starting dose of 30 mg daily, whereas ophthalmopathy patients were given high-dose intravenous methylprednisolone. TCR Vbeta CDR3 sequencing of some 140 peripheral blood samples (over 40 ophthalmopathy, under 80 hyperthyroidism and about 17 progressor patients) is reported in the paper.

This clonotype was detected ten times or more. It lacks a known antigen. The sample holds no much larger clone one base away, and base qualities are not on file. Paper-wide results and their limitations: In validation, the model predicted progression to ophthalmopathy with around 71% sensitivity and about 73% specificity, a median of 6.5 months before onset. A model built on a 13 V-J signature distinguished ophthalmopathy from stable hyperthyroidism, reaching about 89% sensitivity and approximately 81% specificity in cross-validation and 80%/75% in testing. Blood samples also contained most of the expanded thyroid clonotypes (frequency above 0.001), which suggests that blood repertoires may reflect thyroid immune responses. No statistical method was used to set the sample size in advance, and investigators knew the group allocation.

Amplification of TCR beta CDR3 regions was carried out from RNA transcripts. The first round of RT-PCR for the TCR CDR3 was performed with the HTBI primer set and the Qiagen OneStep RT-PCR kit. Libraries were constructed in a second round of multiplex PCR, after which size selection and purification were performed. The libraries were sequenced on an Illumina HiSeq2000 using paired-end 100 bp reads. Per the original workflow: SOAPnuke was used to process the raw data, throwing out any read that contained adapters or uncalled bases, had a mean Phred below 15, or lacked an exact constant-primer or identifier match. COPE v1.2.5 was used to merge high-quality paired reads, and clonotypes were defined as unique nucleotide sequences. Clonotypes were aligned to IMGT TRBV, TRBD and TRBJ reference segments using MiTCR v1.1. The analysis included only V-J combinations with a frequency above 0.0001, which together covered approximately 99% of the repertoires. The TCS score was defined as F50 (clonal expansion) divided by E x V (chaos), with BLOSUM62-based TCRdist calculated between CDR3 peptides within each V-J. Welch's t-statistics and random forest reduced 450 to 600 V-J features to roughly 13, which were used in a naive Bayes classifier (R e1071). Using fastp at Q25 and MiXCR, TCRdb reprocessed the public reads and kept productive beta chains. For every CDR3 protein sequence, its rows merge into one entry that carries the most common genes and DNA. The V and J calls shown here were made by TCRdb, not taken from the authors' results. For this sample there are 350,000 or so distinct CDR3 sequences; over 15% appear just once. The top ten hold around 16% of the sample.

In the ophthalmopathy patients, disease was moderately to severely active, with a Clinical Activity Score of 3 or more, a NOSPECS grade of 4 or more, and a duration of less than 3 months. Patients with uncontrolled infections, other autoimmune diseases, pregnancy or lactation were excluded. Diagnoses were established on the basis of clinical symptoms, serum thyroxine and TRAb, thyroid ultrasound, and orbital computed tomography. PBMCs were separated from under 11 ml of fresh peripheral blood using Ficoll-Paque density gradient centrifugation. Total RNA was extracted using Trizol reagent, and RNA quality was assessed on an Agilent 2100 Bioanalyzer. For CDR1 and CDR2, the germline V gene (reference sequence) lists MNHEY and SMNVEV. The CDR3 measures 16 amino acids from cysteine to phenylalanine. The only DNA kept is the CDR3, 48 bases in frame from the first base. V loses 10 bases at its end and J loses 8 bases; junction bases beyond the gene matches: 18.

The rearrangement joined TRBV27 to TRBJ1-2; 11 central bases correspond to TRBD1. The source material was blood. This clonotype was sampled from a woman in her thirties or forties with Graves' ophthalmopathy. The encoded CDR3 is CATSPIGQGALGGYTF. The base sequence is TGTGCCACCTCCCCCATCGGACAGGGGGCGCTTGGAGGCTACACCTTC.